This T cell receptor beta chain was captured by sequencing in a study of T cells expressing NK-cell markers. The CDR3 covers 11 residues. Following a re-call of the 5' RACE reads, TCRdb has one entry per CDR3 protein and lacks DNA. Listed are about 430,000 distinct CDR3 sequences; 1.4% falls within the top ten. The J gene is TRBJ2-7, the V gene TRBV12-3 or TRBV12-4. The receptor was isolated from a woman aged 45 to 65 in good health. Sequencing was done on a sample of blood T cells: a sorted CD56 or NKG2C T cell subset, CD4+ or CD8+ T cells, or bulk PBMC T cells (not recorded which). The CDR3: CASSQMGEQYF.